This passage covers 18 T cell receptor beta chains from one sample sequenced in a study of tumor and adjacent non-tumor tissue in lung cancer. The library came from three nested PCR rounds adapted from ARM-PCR protocols. MiXCR, applied by TCRdb to the multiplex PCR reads, yields one record per CDR3 protein. Here the sample spans 110,000 or so distinct CDR3 sequences, around 57% being singletons. No cell sorting was done before RNA was extracted from the tissue. The normal lung tissue was taken more than 3 cm from the tumor edge. The sample was distant non-tumor lung tissue. These receptors all come from a man aged 55 to 70 with non-small cell lung cancer.

Of note for this clonotype: Germline and junction disagree at one end, which may indicate a read error. The chain recombines TRBV11-2 with TRBJ2-2; TRBD2 matches at 14 bases. Germline CDR1 and CDR2: SGHAT and FQNNGV. The CDR3 consists of 18 residues. DNA of the CDR3: TGTGCCAGCAGCTCGGGACTAGCGGGAGCGGGGAACACCGGTGAGCTGTTTTTT. This encodes CASSSGLAGAGNTGELFF.

In this sample, this clonotype turned up once. CDR3 in amino acids: CASGSEQFF. The CDR3 DNA sequence: TGTGCCAGTGGGAGTGAGCAGTTCTTC. The chain combines TRBV11-2 with TRBJ2-1; D perhaps matches TRBD2 (5 bases). CDR1 SGHAT and CDR2 FQNNGV come from the germline V gene. Trimming took 9 bases from V and 9 from J, leaving 6 bases between them. The CDR3 spans 9 residues. The full variable domain, completed using reference TRBV11-2 and TRBJ2-1, is EAGVAQSPRYKIIEKRQSVAFWCNPISGHATLYWYQQILGQGPKLLIQFQNNGVVDDSQLPKDRFSAERLKGVDSTLKIQPAKLEDSAVYLCASGSEQFFGPGTRLTVL.

This clonotype was counted a few times. This sequence joins TRBV19 and TRBJ2-3, with TRBD2 as a possible D gene (5 bases). The CDR3 is 15 amino acids. Germline V gene lookup returns CDR1 LNHDA and CDR2 SQIVND (reference sequence). V lost 1 base and J 0 bases, leaving 8 bases between the germline ends. The CDR3 loop reads CASSIVASSTDTQYF. The CDR3 nucleotides read TGTGCCAGTAGTATAGTAGCGTCTAGCACAGATACGCAGTATTTT.

This clonotype has a count of ten or more. The J gene is TRBJ2-1, the V gene TRBV12-1. TRBV12-1 is recorded as a pseudogene. The CDR3 totals 15 residues. CDR3 protein: CASSFELQIYNEQFF. CDR3 DNA sequence: TGTGCCAGCAGCTTTGAGCTTCAGATATACAATGAGCAGTTCTTC.

With regard to this clonotype: A clone one base away is much larger, so this may be a read error. V usage is TRBV13 and J usage is TRBJ2-3; 8 bases are a match to TRBD2. CDR3 length: 15 residues. Looked up from germline, CDR1 is PRHDT and CDR2 is FYEKMQ (reference sequence). DNA for the CDR3: TGTGCCGGCAGCTTGGCTAGCGGGAGCACAGATACGCAGTATTTT. Translated: CAGSLASGSTDTQYF.

This clonotype was counted many times. The chain uses TRBV20-1 and TRBJ1-2; D unclear. V gave up 0 bases and J gave up 4 bases, with 12 bases separating them. The CDR3 spans 14 residues. CDR1 is DFQATT, CDR2 SNEGSKA, per germline (reference sequence). The CDR3 is CSARDQNTFYGYTF. In nucleotides, the CDR3 is TGCAGTGCTAGAGATCAGAACACTTTCTATGGCTACACCTTC.

This clonotype was seen once. The CDR3 does not close with the conserved phenylalanine or tryptophan, likely indicating a read error. V usage is TRBV6-5 and J usage is TRBJ2-3; 10 bases are shared with TRBD2. The V and J ends lost 7 bases and 6 bases, in that order; junction bases with no gene match: 13. Germline CDR1 reads MNHEY; CDR2 reads SVGAGI. CDR3 length equals 16 residues. CDR3 sequence reads: CASKGLAPVRGDTQYI. The CDR3 region has the DNA TGTGCCAGCAAGGGACTAGCGCCCGTCAGAGGGGATACGCAGTATATT.

The chain links TRBV12-3 or TRBV12-4 to TRBJ2-1; 7 bases agree with TRBD1. The CDR3 covers 13 residues. J gave up 5 bases and V 3 bases, and 1 base lay outside the gene matches. CDR3 coding DNA: TGTGCCAGCAGTTTGGGGACAGACAATGAGCAGTTCTTC. It encodes CASSLGTDNEQFF.

This clonotype was counted ten times or more. This chain connects TRBV20-1 to TRBJ1-2; D is uncertain. CDR3 length equals 13 residues. Germline CDR1 DFQATT, CDR2 SNEGSKA (reference sequence). The V and J ends lost 3 bases and 0 bases respectively, with 8 bases between them. CDR3: CSASLVANYGYTF. For the CDR3, the DNA is TGCAGTGCTAGTTTGGTGGCTAACTATGGCTACACCTTC.

A single count supports this clonotype. This chain connects TRBV5-1 to TRBJ2-2, with D possibly TRBD1 on 5 matching bases. The CDR3 consists of 14 residues. The germline gives CDR1 SGHRS, CDR2 YFSETQ. V was pared by 4 bases and J by 5 bases, with 12 bases between. CDR3 sequence: CASSATEKTGELFF. The CDR3, as DNA: TGCGCCAGCAGCGCGACAGAGAAGACCGGGGAGCTGTTTTTT. Using reference TRBV5-1 and TRBJ2-2 for the parts outside the CDR3, the full variable domain is KAGVTQTPRYLIKTRGQQVTLSCSPISGHRSVSWYQQTPGQGLQFLFEYFSETQRNKGNFPGRFSGRQFSNSRSEMNVSTLELGDSALYLCASSATEKTGELFFGEGSRLTVL.

As concerns this clonotype: The final CDR3 position lacks the conserved phenylalanine or tryptophan, pointing to a likely read error. V gene TRBV11-3 combines with J gene TRBJ2-1; 11 bases fit TRBD2. Germline CDR1 SGHNT, CDR2 YENEEA. This CDR3 contains 18 residues. For the CDR3, the DNA is TGTCTCAGCAGCTTAGATTTACTAGCGGGAGAGTTCTACAATGAGCAGTTCTTA. Protein product: CLSSLDLLAGEFYNEQFL.

As for this clonotype: Being one base from a much bigger clone, this may be a read error. The rearrangement uses TRBV30 and TRBJ1-2; D remains unclear. This CDR3 has 13 residues. CDR1 and CDR2 (germline): GTSNPN, SVGIG (reference sequence). The CDR3 reads CPWSVDGLSSYTF. CDR3 sequence (DNA): TGTCCCTGGAGTGTAGACGGACTTTCCAGCTACACCTTC.

Concerning this clonotype: An end of the junction differs from the germline gene, which may be a read error. The chain carries TRBV12-3 or TRBV12-4 and TRBJ1-1; no clear D gene. The CDR3 totals 15 residues. CDR3 in amino acids: CASSLALRWRTEASF. CDR3 coding DNA: TGTGCCAGCAGTTTAGCGCTCAGGTGGCGAACTGAAGCTTCCTTT.

This clonotype was observed many times. V is TRBV4-2 and J is TRBJ1-1; 7 nucleotides agree with TRBD1. Germline CDR1 and CDR2: LGHNA and YNFKEQ. There are 13 residues in the CDR3. V was clipped by 3 bases and J by 3 bases; unmatched bases: 1. CDR3 nucleotide sequence: TGTGCCAGCAGCCAGGGGACAGACACTGAAGCTTTCTTT. Amino acid sequence: CASSQGTDTEAFF.

As concerns this clonotype: A much larger clone differs by one base, so this may be a read error. The chain recombines TRBV5-6 with TRBJ1-2; 9 bases map to TRBD1. CDR3 size: 15 residues. The germline V gene encodes CDR1 SGHDT and CDR2 YYEEEE. CDR3 sequence: CVSSADRGNNYGYTF. CDR3 in DNA: TGTGTCAGCAGCGCGGACAGGGGAAATAACTATGGCTACACCTTC.

This chain links TRBV12-3 or TRBV12-4 with TRBJ1-5, with D perhaps matching TRBD1 (6 bases). The length of the CDR3 is 13 residues. V was clipped by 8 bases and J by 6 bases, with 14 bases between them. This CDR3 is CASGPTGIQPQHF. The CDR3 DNA reads as TGTGCCAGCGGTCCTACAGGGATTCAGCCCCAGCATTTT.

A note on this clonotype: With a much larger clone just one base away, this may be a read error. The chain recombines TRBV5-1 with TRBJ1-1; weak D call: TRBD1 (6 bases). The CDR3 consists of 13 residues. The germline V gene has CDR1 SGHRS and CDR2 YFSETQ. CDR3 DNA sequence: TGCGCCAGCAGCCCGGACAGCCAAACTGATGCTTTCTTT. It codes for CASSPDSQTDAFF.

On this clonotype itself: Germline is not matched at one junction end, which may reflect a read error. The chain joins TRBV20-1 to TRBJ1-4; D unresolved. CDR1 DFQATT and CDR2 SNEGSKA come from the germline V gene (reference sequence). This CDR3 spans 14 amino acids. The CDR3 DNA is TGCAGTGCTAGATCCAGAGGAACTAATGAAAAACTGGTTTTT. Protein product: CSARSRGTNEKLVF.